Listed below are T cell receptor beta chains from one sample, sequenced in a study of blood T cell repertoires in COVID-19. Data came from immunoSEQ multiplex PCR; TCRdb stores just in-frame clones and leaves some out. The repertoire holds roughly 120,000 clones, with about 92% as singletons. The sequencing sample was made of peripheral blood. The receptors were gathered from a man between 45 and 60 years old with active COVID-19. CDR3s include the opening cysteine and the closing phenylalanine or tryptophan. Each record gives: clone size, J gene, D gene, V gene, CDR3 protein, CDR3 DNA. The D gene is left open where the match is weak. Clone size is given for some rows only: seen once, a few or many times, or a class if the clone is expanded.

>once|TRBJ2-1|TRBD1|TRBV7-8
CASSLDRHNEQFF
TGTGCCAGCAGCTTGGACAGGCACAATGAGCAGTTCTTC
>NA|TRBJ1-1|NA|TRBV6-5
CASSYSRTGSTEAFF
TGTGCCAGCAGTTACTCCCGAACAGGGTCCACTGAAGCTTTCTTT
>NA|TRBJ2-1|NA|TRBV10-1
CASSATTATEQFF
TGCGCCAGCAGTGCAACGACTGCCACTGAGCAGTTCTTC
>NA|TRBJ1-6|NA|TRBV6-5
CASSWDIDSPLHF
TGTGCCAGCAGTTGGGACATCGATTCACCCCTCCACTTT
>NA|TRBJ2-1|NA|TRBV3-1/TRBV3-2
CASSQNPGGSYNEQFF
TGTGCCAGCAGCCAAAACCCCGGGGGCTCCTACAATGAGCAGTTCTTC
>NA|TRBJ2-5|TRBD1|TRBV11-2
CASSLAPDRGETQYF
TGTGCCAGCAGCTTAGCACCGGACAGGGGGGAGACCCAGTACTTC
>NA|TRBJ2-1|TRBD2|TRBV13
CASSPGAGGHNEQFF
TGTGCCAGCAGCCCTGGGGCGGGAGGACACAATGAGCAGTTCTTC
>few|TRBJ2-2|NA|TRBV2
CASSDRTGRAGELFF
TGTGCCAGCAGTGATCGGACAGGGAGGGCCGGGGAGCTGTTTTTT
>NA|TRBJ2-2|TRBD2|TRBV5-6
CASSLLLAGISGELFF
TGTGCCAGCAGCTTGTTGCTAGCGGGAATATCCGGGGAGCTGTTTTTT
>NA|TRBJ2-3|TRBD2|TRBV28
CASSLAGGGTDTQYF
TGTGCCAGCAGTTTGGCGGGAGGGGGAACAGATACGCAGTATTTT
>NA|TRBJ2-1|TRBD2|TRBV5-1
CASSSAGVYNEQFF
TGCGCCAGCAGCTCGGCGGGGGTATATAATGAGCAGTTCTTC
>NA|TRBJ2-5|TRBD2|TRBV3-1/TRBV3-2
CASSHTSGGALETQYF
TGTGCCAGCAGCCACACTAGCGGGGGGGCCCTGGAGACCCAGTACTTC
>NA|TRBJ1-2|TRBD1|TRBV18
CASSPTTQSGTGLTFLYGYTF
TGTGCCAGCTCACCAACAACTCAGTCCGGGACAGGGCTGACTTTTCTCTATGGCTACACCTTC
>NA|TRBJ1-2|NA|TRBV7-2
CASSRAGEGGHGYTF
TGTGCCAGCAGCCGGGCGGGTGAGGGAGGGCATGGCTACACCTTC
>NA|TRBJ2-5|NA|TRBV9
CASSVLPSEETQYF
TGTGCCAGCAGCGTACTCCCTAGCGAAGAGACCCAGTACTTC
>few|TRBJ1-5|NA|TRBV2
CASNPGLRGQPQHF
TGTGCCAGCAACCCAGGTTTAAGGGGCCAGCCCCAGCATTTT
>NA|TRBJ1-1|NA|TRBV5-1
CASSGSGNTEAFF
TGCGCCAGCAGCGGATCAGGGAACACTGAAGCTTTCTTT
>NA|TRBJ1-1|NA|TRBV9
CASSLQGGAGTEAFF
TGTGCCAGCAGCCTTCAAGGGGGGGCTGGCACTGAAGCTTTCTTT
>NA|TRBJ1-3|NA|TRBV7-8
CASSPTGTPGNTIYF
TGTGCCAGCAGCCCTACCGGGACTCCTGGAAACACCATATATTTT
>NA|TRBJ1-5|NA|TRBV6-6
CASSYSRRGREPQHF
TGTGCCAGCAGTTACTCGAGGAGGGGCAGGGAGCCCCAGCATTTT
>NA|TRBJ1-1|NA|TRBV6-6
CASSYPETNTEAFF
TGTGCCAGCAGTTACCCGGAGACGAACACTGAAGCTTTCTTT
>NA|TRBJ1-3|TRBD1|TRBV28
CASSFTGDPGNTIYF
TGTGCCAGCAGTTTTACAGGGGATCCTGGAAACACCATATATTTT
>NA|TRBJ2-1|TRBD2|TRBV5-1
CASSQTSGSYNEQFF
TGCGCCAGCAGCCAGACTAGCGGGTCCTACAATGAGCAGTTCTTC
>once|TRBJ2-1|NA|TRBV19
CASTIQSSSYNEQFF
TGTGCCAGTACCATACAGTCCTCCTCCTACAATGAGCAGTTCTTC
>few|TRBJ2-7|NA|TRBV11-2
CASSLETGEQYF
TGTGCCAGCAGCTTAGAGACGGGCGAGCAGTACTTC
>NA|TRBJ1-2|NA|TRBV3-1/TRBV3-2
CASSQDGAGSYGYTF
TGTGCCAGCAGCCAAGATGGAGCCGGGAGCTATGGCTACACCTTC
>NA|TRBJ2-1|TRBD2|TRBV7-2
CASSFTSGGYNEQFF
TGTGCCAGCAGCTTCACTAGCGGGGGATACAATGAGCAGTTCTTC
>NA|TRBJ1-2|TRBD1|TRBV12-3/TRBV12-4
CASSRDRKYGYTF
TGTGCCAGCAGTCGGGACAGAAAGTATGGCTACACCTTC
>NA|TRBJ2-7|NA|TRBV4-2
CASSQDGQGVPTRGQYF
TGTGCCAGCAGCCAAGATGGGCAGGGAGTCCCGACGCGGGGGCAGTACTTC
>NA|TRBJ2-3|NA|TRBV7-2
CASSLWGVTDTQYF
TGTGCCAGCAGCTTATGGGGGGTCACAGATACGCAGTATTTT
>NA|TRBJ1-2|NA|TRBV5-1
CASTDDRFYGYTF
TGCGCCAGCACCGACGACAGGTTCTATGGCTACACCTTC
>NA|TRBJ1-1|NA|TRBV7-2
CASSLRTLGTEAFF
TGTGCCAGCAGCTTACGGACTCTGGGGACTGAAGCTTTCTTT
>NA|TRBJ2-5|TRBD2|TRBV7-7
CASSLGVNSGKETQYF
TGTGCCAGCAGCTTAGGGGTTAATAGCGGGAAAGAGACCCAGTACTTC
>NA|TRBJ1-4|NA|TRBV6-5
CASRLQGRGEKLFF
TGTGCCAGCAGGTTACAGGGCCGCGGTGAAAAACTGTTTTTT
>NA|TRBJ2-1|NA|TRBV20-1
CSASHGNEQFF
TGCAGTGCTAGTCACGGGAATGAGCAGTTCTTC
>NA|TRBJ2-5|TRBD2|TRBV7-2
CASSQGLAQETQYF
TGTGCCAGCAGCCAAGGACTAGCCCAAGAGACCCAGTACTTC
>NA|TRBJ2-2|NA|TRBV19
CASSTTWRPNTGELFF
TGTGCCAGTAGCACCACTTGGAGACCGAACACCGGGGAGCTGTTTTTT
>NA|TRBJ2-7|TRBD2|TRBV15
CATSRDRGAYEQYF
TGTGCCACCAGCAGAGATCGGGGGGCCTACGAGCAGTACTTC
>NA|TRBJ2-1|NA|TRBV3-1/TRBV3-2
CASSQALGAYNEQFF
TGTGCCAGCAGCCAAGCTCTCGGGGCCTACAATGAGCAGTTCTTC
>once|TRBJ1-5|TRBD1|TRBV24-1
CATSEAGQGGYQPQHF
TGTGCCACCAGTGAGGCGGGACAGGGGGGTTATCAGCCCCAGCATTTT
>NA|TRBJ1-2|NA|TRBV28
CASSPSGQKGYGYTF
TGTGCCAGCAGTCCTTCAGGTCAGAAAGGCTATGGCTACACCTTC
>NA|TRBJ1-1|NA|TRBV12-3/TRBV12-4
CASSFTSTEAFF
TGTGCCAGCAGTTTTACGAGCACTGAAGCTTTCTTT
>NA|TRBJ2-7|NA|TRBV27
CASSFRGPHEQYF
TGTGCCAGCAGTTTCAGGGGTCCCCACGAGCAGTACTTC
>NA|TRBJ2-3|TRBD2|TRBV9
CASSVGLAGTRTDTQYF
TGTGCCAGCAGCGTCGGCCTAGCGGGAACACGCACAGATACGCAGTATTTT
>NA|TRBJ2-2|NA|TRBV5-6
CASSFAGNGELFF
TGTGCCAGCAGCTTCGCGGGGAACGGGGAGCTGTTTTTT
>NA|TRBJ1-6|NA|TRBV6-5
CASSFRQILTSPLHF
TGTGCCAGCAGTTTCCGACAGATCCTGACTTCACCCCTCCACTTT
>NA|TRBJ2-6|TRBD1|TRBV7-9
CASSFFGTGNSEGANVLTF
TGTGCCAGCAGCTTCTTCGGGACAGGGAATTCGGAAGGGGCCAACGTCCTGACTTTC
>NA|TRBJ2-3|TRBD2|TRBV5-4
CASSLVTSGGPSTDTQYF
TGTGCCAGCAGCTTGGTTACTAGCGGGGGCCCAAGCACAGATACGCAGTATTTT
>NA|TRBJ2-7|TRBD2|TRBV6-5
CASRPGTTPYEQYF
TGTGCCAGCAGACCCGGGACTACGCCCTACGAGCAGTACTTC
>once|TRBJ2-5|TRBD2|TRBV27
CASRSLAATYQETQYF
TGTGCCAGCAGATCACTAGCGGCGACGTACCAAGAGACCCAGTACTTC
>NA|TRBJ2-2|TRBD1|TRBV4-1
CASSHDRGRSTGELFF
TGCGCCAGCAGCCATGACAGGGGAAGGAGCACCGGGGAGCTGTTTTTT
>NA|TRBJ2-1|TRBD2|TRBV5-1
CASRAGGRYNEQFF
TGCGCCAGCAGGGCGGGAGGGAGGTACAATGAGCAGTTCTTC
>once|TRBJ2-1|NA|TRBV9
CASSVVGGPYNEQFF
TGTGCCAGCAGCGTAGTCGGGGGGCCCTACAATGAGCAGTTCTTC